This T cell receptor (beta chain) was sequenced for a study of shared clonotypes between healthy human individuals. At the level of the study: CD4 naive cells filled three plates per donor, CD4 memory three, CD8 naive two and CD8 memory one.

Here immunoSEQ multiplex PCR was the method, and the copy in TCRdb shows in-frame clones only, minus some. Of about 2.4 million clones listed, 93% are singletons. Concerning this clone itself: Its antigen remains unknown.

Study-wide points: Read depth was anticipated to influence clonotype sharing among donors. The sampled material consisted only of blood, and tissue repertoires are likely to differ. Non-shared clonotypes had lower generation probabilities than clonotypes shared by all four sorted-subset donors.

The sample consisted of naive CD4+ T cells from PBMCs. Described subset: CD45RA+ positively selected. The source of this sequence is a young man in good health. Some clones in this sample may be carry-over from other donors' samples.

The CDR3: CATSTVYGYTF. The CDR3 DNA sequence: TGTGCCACCTCGACAGTCTATGGCTACACCTTC. V is TRBV6-1 and J is TRBJ1-2; D perhaps matches TRBD1 (5 bases). The CDR3 contains 11 residues. CDR1 and CDR2 (germline): MNHNS, SASEGT. Deletions cut 10 bases from V and 4 bases from J, with 10 bases between.